The 23 T cell receptor beta chains below all came from one sample that was sequenced in a study of T cell changes during pregnancy in multiple sclerosis (dated 2019 in TCRdb). Library generation was performed with the immunoSEQ multiplex PCR assay. TCRdb took this table from immuneACCESS and kept in-frame rearrangements with V and J called. Such tables lack part of the clones; where checked against another copy, unresolved V genes explain under half of the gap, and the rest is unexplained. For this sample there are about 110,000 clones; around 92% appear just once. The ten largest clones add up to approximately 1.6% of the sample. The sequences come from peripheral blood, collected after pregnancy. The source of these receptors is a female donor with multiple sclerosis, enrolled in a pregnancy study.

The rearrangement uses TRBV6-1 and TRBJ2-3, with D unresolved. This CDR3 comprises 15 residues. Trimming stripped 6 bases from V and 1 base from J, with 14 bases between. Looked up from germline, CDR1 is MNHNS and CDR2 is SASEGT. The CDR3 bases are TGTGCCAGCAGGCCTCCTCGAGGAGGCACAGATACGCAGTATTTT. This gives the protein CASRPPRGGTDTQYF.

This sequence joins TRBV5-4 and TRBJ2-7; 14 bases line up with TRBD2. The V and J ends lost 4 bases and 7 bases, in that order; junction bases with no gene match: 13. The CDR3 is 17 amino acids. Germline V gives CDR1 SGHNT, CDR2 YYREEE (reference sequence). CDR3 DNA: TGTGCCAGCAGCCTGGAGGGACTAGCGGGAGCAAGAGGGGAGCAGTACTTC. It specifies CASSLEGLAGARGEQYF.

This chain links TRBV4-2 with TRBJ2-2, with 7 bases identical to TRBD1. Per the germline V gene, CDR1 is LGHNA and CDR2 is YNFKEQ. The CDR3 runs 16 residues. Trimming at V came to 0 bases and at J to 4 bases, leaving 5 bases not matched to a gene. CDR3 sequence reads: CASSQEPSGGTGELFF. DNA of the CDR3: TGTGCCAGCAGCCAAGAGCCGTCAGGGGGCACCGGGGAGCTGTTTTTT.

This clone was counted once. This chain joins TRBV6-1 and TRBJ2-1; 9 nucleotides line up with TRBD2. Germline V gene sequence: CDR1 MNHNS, CDR2 SASEGT. CDR3 length: 15 residues. Trimming cost V 8 bases and J 7 bases; bases outside gene matches: 12. CDR3 in amino acids: CASPAIAGVQNEQFF. The CDR3 region has the DNA TGTGCCAGCCCCGCCATAGCGGGAGTACAGAATGAGCAGTTCTTC.

This chain links TRBV11-2 with TRBJ1-5; no clear D gene. The CDR3 has 12 amino acids. CDR1 is SGHAT and CDR2 is FQNNGV in the germline V gene. Trimming took off 5 bases at V and 9 bases at J, with 11 bases between the two ends. CDR3 DNA: TGTGCCAGCAGCCCCGGGGTCGGGCCCCAGCATTTT. Residues: CASSPGVGPQHF.

The chain employs TRBV11-3 and TRBJ2-1; weak D call: TRBD1 (5 bases). Germline CDR1 and CDR2: SGHNT and YENEEA. The CDR3 totals 14 residues. V lost 0 bases and J lost 8, with 11 bases in between. The DNA of the CDR3 is TGTGCCAGCAGCTTAGATCGGCCAGGGCATGAGCAGTTCTTC. Protein product: CASSLDRPGHEQFF.

This rearrangement joins TRBV4-1 to TRBJ2-7; 11 nucleotides line up with TRBD2. Unmatched junction bases numbered 5, after V lost 1 base and J lost 0 bases. CDR1 MGHRA and CDR2 YSYEKL come from the germline V gene. CDR3 length: 17 amino acids. CDR3 DNA sequence: TGCGCCAGCAGCCAAGGGCCGACTAGCGGGAACTCCTACGAGCAGTACTTC. Translated, it gives CASSQGPTSGNSYEQYF.

The chain joins TRBV7-6 to TRBJ2-1; tentative D call: TRBD1 (5 bases). Germline V lookup: CDR1 SGHVS, CDR2 FNYEAQ. CDR3 length: 17 residues. The V end lost 1 base, the J end lost 4 bases, and 17 bases lay between the germline ends. CDR3 DNA sequence: TGTGCCAGCAGCTTAGATTGGGCAGGGCGAGGTTACAATGAGCAGTTCTTC. Protein: CASSLDWAGRGYNEQFF. The full variable domain, rest sourced from reference TRBV7-6 and TRBJ2-1, is GAGVSQSPRYKVTKRGQDVALRCDPISGHVSLYWYRQALGQGPEFLTYFNYEAQQDKSGLPNDRFSAERPEGSISTLTIQRTEQRDSAMYRCASSLDWAGRGYNEQFFGPGTRLTVL.

The chain combines TRBV4-1 with TRBJ2-3; TRBD2 agrees at 9 bases. J lost 8 bases, V lost 0 bases, and 6 bases had no gene match. The CDR3 spans 15 residues. Germline values: CDR1 MGHRA, CDR2 YSYEKL. The CDR3 DNA reads TGCGCCAGCAGCCAAGACGCGGGAGGGGGAGGTACGCAGTATTTT. This gives the protein CASSQDAGGGGTQYF.

The chain uses TRBV7-9 and TRBJ2-1, with 10 bases matching TRBD2. This CDR3 is built from 15 residues. Unmatched junction bases numbered 7, after V lost 5 bases and J lost 6 bases. Germline V gene sequence: CDR1 SEHNR, CDR2 FQNEAQ (reference sequence). Written as DNA, the CDR3 is TGTGCCAGCAGCGGAACTAGCGGGGTTCCCAATGAGCAGTTCTTC. Protein: CASSGTSGVPNEQFF.

The chain links TRBV29-1 to TRBJ2-1, with D possibly matching TRBD2 (7 bases). CDR1 is SQVTM, CDR2 ANQGSEA, per germline. V lost 2 bases, J lost 8 bases, and 19 bases lay in between. This CDR3 is 15 amino acids long. CDR3 nucleotide sequence: TGCAGCGTTGAATCCCGGGGGGCAGGGATCGATGAGCAGTTCTTC. This sequence encodes CSVESRGAGIDEQFF.

The V and J genes are TRBV28 and TRBJ2-7; D might be TRBD2 (5 bases). V lost 6 bases and J lost 6, with 18 bases in between. Germline lookup yields CDR1 MDHEN and CDR2 SYDVKM. The CDR3 runs to 14 residues. The CDR3 is CASSSTGWSAEQYF. CDR3 bases: TGTGCCAGCAGCTCCACGGGATGGTCGGCCGAGCAGTACTTC. The whole variable domain, remainder taken from reference TRBV28 and TRBJ2-7, is DVKVTQSSRYLVKRTGEKVFLECVQDMDHENMFWYRQDPGLGLRLIYFSYDVKMKEKGDIPEGYSVSREKKERFSLILESASTNQTSMYLCASSSTGWSAEQYFGPGTRLTVT.

The V and J genes are TRBV5-1 and TRBJ1-6; unclear D gene. This CDR3 region has 18 residues. Deletions cut 0 bases from V and 0 bases from J, with 13 bases between. The germline V gene encodes CDR1 SGHRS and CDR2 YFSETQ. The CDR3 sequence is CASSLGLQSSSYNSPLHF. The CDR3 nucleotides are TGCGCCAGCAGCTTGGGGTTACAGTCAAGCTCCTATAATTCACCCCTCCACTTT. Supplemented by reference TRBV5-1 and TRBJ1-6, the full variable domain reads KAGVTQTPRYLIKTRGQQVTLSCSPISGHRSVSWYQQTPGQGLQFLFEYFSETQRNKGNFPGRFSGRQFSNSRSEMNVSTLELGDSALYLCASSLGLQSSSYNSPLHFGNGTRLTVT.

The chain employs TRBV6-5 and TRBJ2-3, with TRBD2 matching 8 bases. V shed 7 bases, J shed 4 bases, and the junction held 4 bases outside the gene matches. The CDR3 is 13 residues long. Germline V gene lookup returns CDR1 MNHEY and CDR2 SVGAGI. As DNA, the CDR3 is TGTGCCAGCAAAGGACTAGCTGCAGATACGCAGTATTTT. Protein sequence: CASKGLAADTQYF.

The rearrangement joins TRBV20-1 to TRBJ2-1; 7 bases match TRBD2. Germline CDR1 and CDR2: DFQATT and SNEGSKA (reference sequence). The CDR3 is 11 amino acids. The CDR3 sequence: CRREAGDEQFF. The CDR3 coding sequence is TGCAGAAGGGAGGCGGGGGATGAGCAGTTCTTC.

This chain joins TRBV25-1 and TRBJ1-1; D gene uncertain. The CDR3 contains 14 residues. CDR1 and CDR2 from the germline V gene are MGHDK and SYGVNS. Trimming shortened V by 1 base and J by 1 base, and 7 bases separated the two germline ends. The CDR3 region is CASSEFEGNTEAFF. In nucleotides, the CDR3 is TGTGCCAGCAGTGAATTCGAGGGGAACACTGAAGCTTTCTTT.

This chain uses TRBV7-9 with TRBJ2-5, with D possibly being TRBD2 (6 bases). Germline loops: CDR1 SEHNR, CDR2 FQNEAQ (reference sequence). This CDR3 comprises 11 residues. Between the trimmed V and J ends, which lost 5 bases and 7 bases, there was a span of 8 bases. The CDR3 loop is CASSPSATQYF. CDR3 DNA sequence: TGTGCCAGCAGCCCTAGCGCGACCCAGTACTTC.

J is TRBJ2-3 and V is TRBV19; 16 bases are shared with TRBD2. The CDR3 totals 18 residues. With 5 bases clipped from V and 6 bases from J, the junction kept 11 bases outside the gene matches. CDR1 is LNHDA, CDR2 SQIVND, per germline (reference sequence). The chain's CDR3 is CASSDIGTSGGAWDTQYF. The CDR3 coding sequence is TGTGCCAGTAGTGATATCGGGACTAGCGGGGGGGCATGGGATACGCAGTATTTT.

This chain joins TRBV19 and TRBJ2-2, with TRBD1 matching over 8 bases. V gave up 7 bases and J gave up 1 base; unmatched junction bases: 11. Germline values: CDR1 LNHDA, CDR2 SQIVND (reference sequence). The CDR3 has 17 amino acids. CDR3 sequence: CASKIHQGARNTGELFF. In nucleotides, the CDR3 is TGTGCCAGTAAGATACACCAGGGGGCTCGGAACACCGGGGAGCTGTTTTTT.

Here the CDR3 reads CSVDRQGPRETQYF. CDR3 coding DNA: TGCAGCGTTGATCGGCAGGGCCCCCGCGAGACCCAGTACTTC. The V gene is TRBV29-1, the J gene TRBJ2-5, with D possibly matching TRBD1 (5 bases). From germline, CDR1 is SQVTM and CDR2 ANQGSEA. Deletions cut 3 bases from V and 5 bases from J, with 16 bases between. The length of the CDR3 is 14 residues.

The rearrangement uses TRBV30 and TRBJ1-1; tentatively, D is TRBD1 (5 bases). The V end was cut by 4 bases, the J end by 1 base, with 16 bases between. Germline CDR1 is GTSNPN and CDR2 is SVGIG (reference sequence). The CDR3 consists of 15 residues. The CDR3 is CAWILTDRWNTEAFF. For the CDR3, the DNA is TGTGCCTGGATTCTCACCGACAGATGGAACACTGAAGCTTTCTTT.

This clone was counted once. The chain carries TRBV28 and TRBJ2-5; D call uncertain. This CDR3 is 14 amino acids long. CDR1 and CDR2 from the germline V gene are MDHEN and SYDVKM. V was pared by 3 bases and J by 1 base, with 9 bases between. The CDR3 sequence: CASSLAPSQETQYF. DNA for the CDR3: TGTGCCAGCAGTTTGGCCCCTAGCCAAGAGACCCAGTACTTC.

The rearrangement uses TRBV9 and TRBJ2-7; D perhaps matches TRBD1 (6 bases). The V and J ends lost 0 bases and 2 bases respectively, with 15 bases between them. Germline assignment: CDR1 SGDLS and CDR2 YYNGEE. The CDR3 consists of 16 residues. CDR3 sequence: CASSVATDRPTYEQYF. The DNA for the CDR3 is TGTGCCAGCAGCGTAGCTACAGACAGGCCCACCTACGAGCAGTACTTC.